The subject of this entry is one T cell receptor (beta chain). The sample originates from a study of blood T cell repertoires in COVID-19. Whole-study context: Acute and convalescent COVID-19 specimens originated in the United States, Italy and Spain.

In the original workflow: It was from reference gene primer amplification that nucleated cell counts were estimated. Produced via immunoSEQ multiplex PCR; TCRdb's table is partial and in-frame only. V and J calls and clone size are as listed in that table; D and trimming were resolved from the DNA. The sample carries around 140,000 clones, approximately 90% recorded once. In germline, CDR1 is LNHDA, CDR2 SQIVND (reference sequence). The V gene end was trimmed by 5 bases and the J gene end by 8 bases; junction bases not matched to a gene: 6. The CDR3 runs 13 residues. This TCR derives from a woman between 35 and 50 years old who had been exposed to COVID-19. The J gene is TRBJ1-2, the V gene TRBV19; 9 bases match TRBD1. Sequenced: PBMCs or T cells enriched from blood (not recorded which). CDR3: CASSDGTGKGYTF. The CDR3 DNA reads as TGTGCCAGTAGTGATGGGACAGGGAAGGGCTACACCTTC.